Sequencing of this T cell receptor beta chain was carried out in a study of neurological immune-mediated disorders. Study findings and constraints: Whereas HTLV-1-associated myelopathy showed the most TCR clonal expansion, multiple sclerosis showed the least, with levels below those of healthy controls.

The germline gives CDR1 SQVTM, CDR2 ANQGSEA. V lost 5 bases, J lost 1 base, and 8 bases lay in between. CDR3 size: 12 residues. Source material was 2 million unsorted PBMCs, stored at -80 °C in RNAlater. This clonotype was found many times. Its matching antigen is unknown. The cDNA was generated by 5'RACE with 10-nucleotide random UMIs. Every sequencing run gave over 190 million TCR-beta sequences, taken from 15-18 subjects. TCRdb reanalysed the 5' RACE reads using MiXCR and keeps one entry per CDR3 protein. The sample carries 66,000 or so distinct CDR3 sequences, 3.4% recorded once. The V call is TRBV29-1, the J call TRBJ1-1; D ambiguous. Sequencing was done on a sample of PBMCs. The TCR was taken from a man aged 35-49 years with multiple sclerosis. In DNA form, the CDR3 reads TGCAGCGTTCGGGCCTCGAACACTGAAGCTTTCTTT. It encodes CSVRASNTEAFF.